This TCR beta chain was sequenced for a study of human T cells and chemical hapten exposure. The study, taken as a whole, reports: There was a positive correlation between PT1 expanded TCR counts and patch test score.

As concerns this clonotype: Its target is not known.

Time point: pre-sensitization, week 0. Treatment specified: therapeutic diphenylcyclopropenone sensitization with weekly scalp DPC. The ends were cut back, 4 bases at V and 7 bases at J, with 16 bases in the middle. This CDR3 is 14 amino acids long. CDR1 is LGHDT and CDR2 is YNNKEL in the germline V gene (reference sequence). As originally analysed: The median was around 88,000 TCRs per sample, ranging about 20,000 to 690,600. Via MiXCR, TCRdb re-called the RACE reads, giving one row per CDR3 protein. The V and J calls, along with clone size, are taken from TCRdb and not from the paper's own processing. The sample has 250,000 to 300,000 distinct CDR3 sequences, roughly 7.7% seen once.

The sequences come from whole blood, collected in connection with sensitization to the hapten diphenylcyclopropenone (DPC). This clonotype was sampled from a man between 18 and 35 years old with alopecia areata. Some clones in this sample may be carry-over from other donors' samples. The chain links TRBV3-1 to TRBJ1-2; tentative D call: TRBD1 (6 bases). The DNA for the CDR3 is TGTGCCAGCAGCCCGGACACAGGGATCGGTGGCTACACCTTC. Translating gives CASSPDTGIGGYTF.